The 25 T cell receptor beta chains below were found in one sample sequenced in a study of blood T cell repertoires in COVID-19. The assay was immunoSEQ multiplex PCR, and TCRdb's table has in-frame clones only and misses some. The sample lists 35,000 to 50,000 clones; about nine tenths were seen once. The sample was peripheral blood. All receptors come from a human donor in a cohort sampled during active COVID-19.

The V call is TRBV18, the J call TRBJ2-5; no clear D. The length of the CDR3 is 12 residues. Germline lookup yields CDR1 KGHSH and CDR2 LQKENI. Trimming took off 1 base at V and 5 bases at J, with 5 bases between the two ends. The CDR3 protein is CASSPLGETQYF. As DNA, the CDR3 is TGTGCCAGCTCACCACTTGGCGAGACCCAGTACTTC.

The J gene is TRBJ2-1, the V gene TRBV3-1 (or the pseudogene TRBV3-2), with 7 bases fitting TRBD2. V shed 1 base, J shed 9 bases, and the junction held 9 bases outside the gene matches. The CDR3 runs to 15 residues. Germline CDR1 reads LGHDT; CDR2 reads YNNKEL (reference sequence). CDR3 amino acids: CASSQVSSGRVEQFF. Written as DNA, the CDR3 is TGTGCCAGCAGCCAAGTCTCTAGCGGACGCGTTGAGCAGTTCTTC.

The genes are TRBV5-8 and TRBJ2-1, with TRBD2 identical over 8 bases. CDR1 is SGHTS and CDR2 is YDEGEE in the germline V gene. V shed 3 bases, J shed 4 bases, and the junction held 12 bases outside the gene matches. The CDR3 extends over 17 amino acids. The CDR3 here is CASSWKTGTRTYNEQFF. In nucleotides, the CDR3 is TGTGCCAGCAGCTGGAAAACCGGGACTAGGACTTACAATGAGCAGTTCTTC.

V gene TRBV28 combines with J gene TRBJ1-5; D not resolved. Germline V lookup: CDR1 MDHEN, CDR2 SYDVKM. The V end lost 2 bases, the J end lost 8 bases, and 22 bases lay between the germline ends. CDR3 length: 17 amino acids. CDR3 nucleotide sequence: TGTGCCAGCAGTTTAAGCCTCGCCCTGGGCTCCATCGAGCCCCAGCATTTT. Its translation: CASSLSLALGSIEPQHF.

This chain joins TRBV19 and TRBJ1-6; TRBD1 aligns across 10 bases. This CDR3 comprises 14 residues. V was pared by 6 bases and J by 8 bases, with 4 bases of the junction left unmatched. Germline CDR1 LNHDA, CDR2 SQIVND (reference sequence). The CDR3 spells CASRSGQGDSPLHF. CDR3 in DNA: TGTGCCAGTAGGTCCGGACAGGGGGATTCACCCCTCCACTTT.

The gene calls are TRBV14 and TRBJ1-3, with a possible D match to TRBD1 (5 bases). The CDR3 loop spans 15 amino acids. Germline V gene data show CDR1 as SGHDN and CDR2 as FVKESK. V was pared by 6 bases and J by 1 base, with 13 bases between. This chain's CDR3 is CASRPVGLSGNTIYF. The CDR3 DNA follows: TGTGCCAGCAGACCAGTGGGGCTTTCTGGAAACACCATATATTTT. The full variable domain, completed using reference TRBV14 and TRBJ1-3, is EAGVTQFPSHSVIEKGQTVTLRCDPISGHDNLYWYRRVMGKEIKFLLHFVKESKQDESGMPNNRFLAERTGGTYSTLKVQPAELEDSGVYFCASRPVGLSGNTIYFGEGSWLTVV.

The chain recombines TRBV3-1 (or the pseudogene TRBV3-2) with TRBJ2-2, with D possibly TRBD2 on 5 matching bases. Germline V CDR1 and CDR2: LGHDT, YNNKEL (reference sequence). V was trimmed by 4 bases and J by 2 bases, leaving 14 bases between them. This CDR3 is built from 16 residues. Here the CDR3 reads CASSPPQRTNTGELFF. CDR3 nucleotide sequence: TGTGCCAGCAGCCCCCCCCAGCGGACTAACACCGGGGAGCTGTTTTTT.

CDR3 nucleotides: TGCGCCAGCAGCCACTGGACAGGGGGGGGAGAGACCCAGTACTTC. Protein product: CASSHWTGGGETQYF. The V gene is TRBV4-1, the J gene TRBJ2-5; TRBD1 matches 10 bases. The CDR3 extends over 15 amino acids. CDR1 and CDR2 (germline): MGHRA, YSYEKL. With 3 bases clipped from V and 4 bases from J, the junction kept 5 bases outside the gene matches.

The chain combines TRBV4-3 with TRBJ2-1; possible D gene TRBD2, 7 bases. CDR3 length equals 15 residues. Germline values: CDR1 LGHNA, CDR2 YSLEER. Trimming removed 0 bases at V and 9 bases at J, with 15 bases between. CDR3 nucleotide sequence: TGCGCCAGCAGCCAAGATGAGGGGGGGCCGGGTGAGCAGTTCTTC. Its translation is CASSQDEGGPGEQFF.

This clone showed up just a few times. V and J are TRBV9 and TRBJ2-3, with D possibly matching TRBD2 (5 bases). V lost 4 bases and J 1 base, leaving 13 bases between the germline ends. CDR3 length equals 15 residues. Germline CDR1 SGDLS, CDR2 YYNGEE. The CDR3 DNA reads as TGTGCCAGCAGCCCCGGAGGAGGCGGCACAGATACGCAGTATTTT. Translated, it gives CASSPGGGGTDTQYF.

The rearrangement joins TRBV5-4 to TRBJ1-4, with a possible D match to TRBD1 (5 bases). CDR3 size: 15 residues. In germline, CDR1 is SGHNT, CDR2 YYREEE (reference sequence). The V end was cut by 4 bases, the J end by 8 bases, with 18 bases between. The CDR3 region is CASSGDRRLGEKLFF. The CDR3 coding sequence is TGTGCCAGCAGCGGAGACAGACGCCTGGGGGAAAAACTGTTTTTT.

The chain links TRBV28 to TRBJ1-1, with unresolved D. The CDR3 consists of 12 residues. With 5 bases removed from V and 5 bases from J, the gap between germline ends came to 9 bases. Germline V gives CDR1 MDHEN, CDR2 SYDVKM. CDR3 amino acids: CASSTVRTEAFF. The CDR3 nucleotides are TGTGCCAGCAGTACCGTCCGGACTGAAGCTTTCTTT.

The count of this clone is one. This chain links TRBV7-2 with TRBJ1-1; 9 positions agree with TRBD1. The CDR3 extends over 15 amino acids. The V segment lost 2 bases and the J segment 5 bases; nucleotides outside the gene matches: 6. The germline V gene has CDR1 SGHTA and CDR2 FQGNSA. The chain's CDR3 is CASSLIQGAVTEAFF. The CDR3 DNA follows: TGTGCCAGCAGCTTAATACAGGGGGCGGTAACTGAAGCTTTCTTT.

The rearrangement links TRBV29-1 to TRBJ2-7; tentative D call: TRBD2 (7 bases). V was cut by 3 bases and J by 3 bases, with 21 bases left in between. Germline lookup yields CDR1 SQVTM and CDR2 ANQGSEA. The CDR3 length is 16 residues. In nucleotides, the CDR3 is TGCAGCGTTGAGTTTTATAGGGGGGGCCACGGCTACGAGCAGTACTTC. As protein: CSVEFYRGGHGYEQYF.

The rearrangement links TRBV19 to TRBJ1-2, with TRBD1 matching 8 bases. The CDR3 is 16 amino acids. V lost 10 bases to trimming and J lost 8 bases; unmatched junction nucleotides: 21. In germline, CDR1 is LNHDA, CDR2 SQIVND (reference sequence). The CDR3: CATFTRDRGRFGGYTF. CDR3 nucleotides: TGTGCCACCTTCACCCGTGACAGGGGAAGGTTTGGAGGCTACACCTTC.

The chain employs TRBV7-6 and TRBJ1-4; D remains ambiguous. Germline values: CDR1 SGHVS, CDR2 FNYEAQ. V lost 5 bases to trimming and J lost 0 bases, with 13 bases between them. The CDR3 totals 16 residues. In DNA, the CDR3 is TGTGCCAGCAGCACTCTTAGCGGGACAACTAATGAAAAACTGTTTTTT. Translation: CASSTLSGTTNEKLFF.

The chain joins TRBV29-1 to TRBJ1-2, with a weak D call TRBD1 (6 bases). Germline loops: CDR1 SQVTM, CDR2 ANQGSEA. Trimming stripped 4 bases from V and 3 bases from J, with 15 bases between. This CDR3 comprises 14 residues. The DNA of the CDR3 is TGCAGCGTTGGGGGGCAGGGTTTAGACTATGGCTACACCTTC. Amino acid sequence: CSVGGQGLDYGYTF.

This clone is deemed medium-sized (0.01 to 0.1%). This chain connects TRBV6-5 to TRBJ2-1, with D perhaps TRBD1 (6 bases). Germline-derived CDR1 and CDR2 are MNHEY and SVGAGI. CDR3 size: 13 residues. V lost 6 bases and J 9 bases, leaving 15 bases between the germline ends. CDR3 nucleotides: TGTGCCAGCAGCGCCAGGGGTGTGGGTGAGCAGTTCTTC. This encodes CASSARGVGEQFF.

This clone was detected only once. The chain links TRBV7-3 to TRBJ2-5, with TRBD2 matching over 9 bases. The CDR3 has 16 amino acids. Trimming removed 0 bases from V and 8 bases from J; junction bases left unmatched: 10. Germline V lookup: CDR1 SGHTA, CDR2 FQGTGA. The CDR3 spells CASSLTRSSGANTQYF. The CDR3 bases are TGTGCCAGCAGCTTAACGAGGTCTAGCGGGGCCAATACCCAGTACTTC.

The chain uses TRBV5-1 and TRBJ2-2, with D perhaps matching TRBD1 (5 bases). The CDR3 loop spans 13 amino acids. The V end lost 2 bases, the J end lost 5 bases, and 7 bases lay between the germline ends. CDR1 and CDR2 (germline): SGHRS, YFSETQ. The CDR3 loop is CASSFRDTGELFF. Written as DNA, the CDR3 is TGCGCCAGCAGCTTCAGGGATACCGGGGAGCTGTTTTTT.

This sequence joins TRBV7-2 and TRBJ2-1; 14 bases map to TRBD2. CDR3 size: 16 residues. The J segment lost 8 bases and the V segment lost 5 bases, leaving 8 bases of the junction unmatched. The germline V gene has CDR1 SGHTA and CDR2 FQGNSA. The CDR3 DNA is TGTGCCAGCAGCGCGTCCGGGACTAGCGGGAGTTATGAGCAGTTCTTC. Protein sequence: CASSASGTSGSYEQFF.

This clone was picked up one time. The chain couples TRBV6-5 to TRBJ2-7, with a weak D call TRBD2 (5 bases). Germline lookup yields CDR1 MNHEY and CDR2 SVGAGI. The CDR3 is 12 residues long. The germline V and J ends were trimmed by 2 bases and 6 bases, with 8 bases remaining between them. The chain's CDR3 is CASSYRGSEQYF. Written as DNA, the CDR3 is TGTGCCAGCAGTTACCGGGGAAGCGAGCAGTACTTC.

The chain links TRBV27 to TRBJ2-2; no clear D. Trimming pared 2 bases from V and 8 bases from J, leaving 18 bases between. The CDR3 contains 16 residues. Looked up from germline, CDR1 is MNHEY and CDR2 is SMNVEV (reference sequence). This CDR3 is CASSLGRPDVAGELFF. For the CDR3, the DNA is TGTGCCAGCAGTTTAGGGCGACCCGACGTGGCGGGGGAGCTGTTTTTT.

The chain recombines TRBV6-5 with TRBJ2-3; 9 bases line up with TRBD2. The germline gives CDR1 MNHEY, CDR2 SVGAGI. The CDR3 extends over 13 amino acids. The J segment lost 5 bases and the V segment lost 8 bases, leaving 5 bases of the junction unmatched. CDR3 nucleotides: TGTGCCAGCGAGCGGGAGGCCCAAGATACGCAGTATTTT. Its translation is CASEREAQDTQYF.

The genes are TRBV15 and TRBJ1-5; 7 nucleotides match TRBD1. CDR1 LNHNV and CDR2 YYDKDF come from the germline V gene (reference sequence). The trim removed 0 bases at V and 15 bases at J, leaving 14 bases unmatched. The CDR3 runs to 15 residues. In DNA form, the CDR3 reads TGTGCCACCAGCAGAGATCTGGAGGGGGACAGCTATCGGCATTTT. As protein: CATSRDLEGDSYRHF.